This T cell receptor (beta chain) stems from a study of patients and donors after allogeneic stem cell transplantation. The V and J ends lost 5 bases and 7 bases, in that order; junction bases with no gene match: 6. The length of the CDR3 is 13 residues. CDR1 DFQATT and CDR2 SNEGSKA come from the germline V gene (reference sequence). TCRdb passed the RT-PCR reads through MiXCR, listing each CDR3 protein once. The top ten clones hold approximately 5.9% of a sample with some 960,000 distinct CDR3 sequences, approximately 19% of them seen once. The chain has TRBV20-1 and TRBJ2-7, with TRBD1 matching 12 bases. The clonotype originates from a human donor who was either an allogeneic HSCT recipient or a stem cell or donor lymphocyte infusion donor (not recorded which). It is not recorded whose cells these are; they may come from a transplant donor. Sequencing used blood, either unsorted or a sorted T cell fraction (not recorded which). DNA for the CDR3: TGCAGTGCTCCGGGACAGGGGGCTCGTGAGCAGTACTTC. It translates to CSAPGQGAREQYF.